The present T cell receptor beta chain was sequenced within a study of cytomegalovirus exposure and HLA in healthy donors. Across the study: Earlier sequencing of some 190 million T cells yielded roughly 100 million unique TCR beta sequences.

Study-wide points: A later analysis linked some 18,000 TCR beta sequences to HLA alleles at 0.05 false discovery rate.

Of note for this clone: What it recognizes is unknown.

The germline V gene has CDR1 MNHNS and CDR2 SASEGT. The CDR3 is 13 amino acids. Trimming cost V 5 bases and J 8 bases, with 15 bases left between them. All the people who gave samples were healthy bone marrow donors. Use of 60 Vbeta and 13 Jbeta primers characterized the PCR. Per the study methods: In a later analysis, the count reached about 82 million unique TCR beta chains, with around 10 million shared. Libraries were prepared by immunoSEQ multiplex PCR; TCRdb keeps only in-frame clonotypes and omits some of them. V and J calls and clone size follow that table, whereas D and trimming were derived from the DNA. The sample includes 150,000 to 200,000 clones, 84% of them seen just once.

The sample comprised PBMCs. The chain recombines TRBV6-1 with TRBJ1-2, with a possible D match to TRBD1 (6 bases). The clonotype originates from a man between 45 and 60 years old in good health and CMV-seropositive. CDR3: CASSSLGGVGYTF. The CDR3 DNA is TGTGCCAGCAGTTCGCTAGGGGGGGTCGGCTACACCTTC.